This T cell receptor beta chain was retrieved from a study of shared clonotypes between healthy human individuals. In the study overall: The people who gave samples were a couple of women and a few men aged 18 to 49. Findings and caveats of the study: It was the few donors that limited the genetic and exposure-history diversity represented. Only blood underwent sampling, and tissue repertoires likely differ.

A word on this clone: Its specificity is not known.

Trimming shortened V by 0 bases and J by 2 bases, and 11 bases separated the two germline ends. CDR3 length: 16 residues. The germline V gene encodes CDR1 SGHAT and CDR2 FQNNGV. The protocol was immunoSEQ multiplex PCR, while the TCRdb copy is restricted to in-frame clones and leaves out a portion. The table lists about 480,000 clones, less than 85% of them singletons. V and J are TRBV11-2 and TRBJ2-1; possibly TRBD2 for D (6 bases). This receptor was taken from a woman aged 40 to 50 in good health. Some clones in this sample may be carry-over from other donors' samples. The source material was PBMCs. CDR3 loop: CASSLDAGTAYNEQFF. CDR3 nucleotide sequence: TGTGCCAGCAGCTTAGATGCGGGGACGGCCTACAATGAGCAGTTCTTC.